A selection of T cell receptor beta chains follows, all from one sample in a study of HIV-infected patients and healthy controls. One entry per CDR3 protein, called by TCRdb with MiXCR from the 5' RACE reads. The sample has 18,000 or so distinct CDR3 sequences; about 9% are singletons. The sequencing input was blood. The receptors shown here come from an adult in good health. Both conserved end residues are part of each CDR3. D genes are given only for firm matches. Only part of the rows carry a size: once, few, many, or a class if the clone is expanded.

clone_size	v_call	d_call	j_call	cdr3_aa	cdr3_nt
many	TRBV20-1	TRBD2	TRBJ2-7	CSARGSGSAISYEQYF	TGCAGTGCTAGAGGTAGCGGGAGCGCAATCTCCTACGAGCAGTACTTC
NA	TRBV6-1	NA	TRBJ2-3	CASLVWGVPDTQYF	TGTGCCAGCCTCGTCTGGGGAGTCCCAGATACGCAGTATTTT
NA	TRBV15	NA	TRBJ2-4	CATSRESPEDWAFYAKNIQYF	TGTGCCACCAGCAGAGAATCTCCGGAAGATTGGGCCTTTTATGCCAAAAACATTCAGTACTTC
many	TRBV7-3	NA	TRBJ2-6	CASSLGLTDSGANVLTF	TGTGCCAGCAGCTTAGGCTTGACAGATTCTGGGGCCAACGTCCTGACTTTC
many	TRBV20-1	TRBD1	TRBJ2-7	CSARDTQGEPSYEQYF	TGCAGTGCTAGAGATACACAGGGGGAGCCCTCCTACGAGCAGTACTTC
many	TRBV14	NA	TRBJ2-1	CASSQESWGAWQFF	TGTGCCAGCAGCCAAGAGTCCTGGGGGGCATGGCAGTTCTTC
many	TRBV14	NA	TRBJ2-1	CASSPRLRRINEQFF	TGTGCCAGCAGCCCCCGCCTAAGGCGGATCAATGAGCAGTTCTTC
NA	TRBV15	TRBD2	TRBJ2-1	CATSRDASGNGNEQFF	TGTGCCACCAGCAGAGATGCTAGCGGGAACGGCAATGAGCAGTTCTTC
few	TRBV27	NA	TRBJ2-3	CASGREHPDTQYF	TGTGCCAGCGGACGGGAGCACCCAGATACGCAGTATTTT
NA	TRBV7-2	TRBD1	TRBJ2-5	CASSLASSGTADKTQYF	TGTGCCAGCAGCTTAGCAAGTTCGGGGACAGCCGATAAGACCCAGTACTTC
NA	TRBV7-8	NA	TRBJ1-4	CASSLDLLNEKLFF	TGTGCCAGCAGCTTAGATCTCCTTAATGAAAAACTGTTTTTT
many	TRBV6-6	NA	TRBJ2-7	CASSYRGSYEQYF	TGTGCCAGCAGTTATAGGGGGTCCTACGAGCAGTACTTC
NA	TRBV6-5	NA	TRBJ1-2	CASSYSGLEGYTF	TGTGCCAGCAGTTATTCAGGGTTGGAAGGCTACACCTTC
few	TRBV6-5	NA	TRBJ1-1	CASSYRGGEAFF	TGTGCCAGCAGTTACCGCGGTGGCGAAGCTTTCTTT
many	TRBV28	NA	TRBJ2-5	CASDGRGQETQYF	TGTGCCAGCGATGGTCGGGGTCAAGAGACCCAGTACTTC
many	TRBV28	NA	TRBJ2-2	CASTPSRAFGTGELFF	TGTGCCAGCACCCCTAGCCGCGCCTTCGGCACCGGGGAGCTGTTTTTT
NA	TRBV28	NA	TRBJ1-2	CASSLWSFGYTF	TGTGCCAGCAGTTTATGGAGCTTTGGCTACACCTTC
many	TRBV28	TRBD2	TRBJ2-1	CASSITSGSLNEQFF	TGTGCCAGCAGTATCACTAGCGGGAGCCTCAATGAGCAGTTCTTC
many	TRBV7-2	NA	TRBJ2-1	CASSFTLDSYNEQFF	TGTGCCAGCAGCTTTACACTAGACTCCTACAATGAGCAGTTCTTC
few	TRBV7-2	NA	TRBJ2-7	CASSTRTGNYEQYF	TGTGCCAGCAGCACCCGAACAGGGAACTACGAGCAGTACTTC
NA	TRBV28	TRBD1	TRBJ1-2	CASSQDRAAPGGYTF	TGTGCCAGCAGCCAGGACAGGGCCGCCCCGGGTGGCTACACCTTC
NA	TRBV2	NA	TRBJ2-7	CASSDRAGWQYF	TGTGCCAGCAGTGATAGGGCAGGGTGGCAGTACTTC
many	TRBV5-1	NA	TRBJ2-3	CASEKAGITDTQYF	TGCGCCAGCGAGAAGGCGGGGATTACAGATACGCAGTATTTT
many	TRBV11-2	NA	TRBJ2-7	CASSLEGYEQYF	TGTGCCAGCAGCTTAGAAGGATACGAGCAGTACTTC
many	TRBV29-1	NA	TRBJ2-3	CSVVRGADTQYF	TGCAGCGTTGTTCGCGGGGCAGATACGCAGTATTTT
many	TRBV3-1	NA	TRBJ2-3	CASSRGQGQREQDTQYF	TGTGCCAGCAGCCGAGGGCAAGGTCAGAGGGAGCAAGATACGCAGTATTTT